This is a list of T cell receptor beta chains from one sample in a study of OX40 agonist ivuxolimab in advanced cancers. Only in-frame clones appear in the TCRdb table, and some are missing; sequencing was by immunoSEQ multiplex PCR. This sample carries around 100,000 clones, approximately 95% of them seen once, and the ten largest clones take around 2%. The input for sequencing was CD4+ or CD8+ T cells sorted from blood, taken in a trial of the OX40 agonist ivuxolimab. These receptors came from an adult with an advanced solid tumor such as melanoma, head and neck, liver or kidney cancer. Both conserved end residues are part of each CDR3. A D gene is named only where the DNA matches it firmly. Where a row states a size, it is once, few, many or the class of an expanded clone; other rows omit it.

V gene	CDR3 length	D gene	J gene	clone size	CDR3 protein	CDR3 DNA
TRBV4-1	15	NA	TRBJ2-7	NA	CASSDIDTSSYEQYF	TGCGCCAGCAGCGATATCGACACGAGCTCCTACGAGCAGTACTTC
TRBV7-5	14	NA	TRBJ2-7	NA	CARTLIRGHYEQYF	TGTGCCAGAACCCTAATCCGGGGTCACTACGAGCAGTACTTC
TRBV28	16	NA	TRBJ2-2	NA	CASSPLSPARTGELFF	TGTGCCAGCAGTCCCCTCAGCCCCGCGAGGACCGGGGAGCTGTTTTTT
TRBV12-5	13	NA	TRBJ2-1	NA	CASGATPYNEQFF	TGTGCTAGTGGTGCGACACCTTACAATGAGCAGTTCTTC
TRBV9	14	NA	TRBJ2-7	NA	CASSVGEPGYEQYF	TGTGCCAGCAGCGTAGGGGAGCCCGGCTACGAGCAGTACTTC
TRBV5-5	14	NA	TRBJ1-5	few	CASSLGPGNQPQHF	TGTGCCAGCAGCTTGGGACCAGGCAATCAGCCCCAGCATTTT
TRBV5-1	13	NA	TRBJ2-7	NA	CASSFTDPFEQYF	TGCGCCAGCAGCTTTACAGACCCATTTGAGCAGTACTTC
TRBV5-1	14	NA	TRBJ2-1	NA	CASSFDLPSDEQFF	TGCGCCAGCAGCTTTGATCTCCCCTCGGATGAGCAGTTCTTC
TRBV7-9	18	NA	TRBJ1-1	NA	CASSLGISDGRMNTEAFF	TGTGCCAGCAGCTTAGGAATCTCGGACGGAAGAATGAACACTGAAGCTTTCTTT
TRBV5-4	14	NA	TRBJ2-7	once	CASSNQVGGGEQYF	TGTGCCAGCAGCAACCAGGTGGGGGGTGGGGAGCAGTACTTC
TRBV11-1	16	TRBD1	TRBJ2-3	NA	CASSFDRGLSTDTQYF	TGTGCCAGCAGTTTCGACAGGGGACTTAGCACAGATACGCAGTATTTT
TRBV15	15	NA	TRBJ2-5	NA	CATSRDRRDAETQYF	TGTGCCACCAGCAGAGATCGACGGGACGCCGAGACCCAGTACTTC
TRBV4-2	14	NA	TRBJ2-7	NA	CASSHPGTSYEQYF	TGTGCCAGCAGCCATCCCGGCACGTCCTACGAGCAGTACTTC
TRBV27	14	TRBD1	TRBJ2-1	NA	CASSPGTGLGEQFF	TGTGCCAGCAGTCCCGGGACAGGTCTGGGTGAGCAGTTCTTC
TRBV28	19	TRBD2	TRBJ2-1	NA	CASSFQLTSGGASYNEQFF	TGTGCCAGCAGTTTCCAACTTACAAGCGGGGGGGCCTCCTACAATGAGCAGTTCTTC
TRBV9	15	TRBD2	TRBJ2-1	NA	CASSITGTSYNEQFF	TGTGCCAGCAGCATCACCGGGACTAGCTACAATGAGCAGTTCTTC
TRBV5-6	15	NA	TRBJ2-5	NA	CASSPISGTATTQYF	TGTGCCAGCAGCCCAATTTCCGGGACCGCAACGACCCAGTACTTC
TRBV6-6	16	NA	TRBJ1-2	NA	CASSHEETGFTYGYTF	TGTGCCAGCAGTCACGAGGAAACAGGGTTTACTTATGGCTACACCTTC
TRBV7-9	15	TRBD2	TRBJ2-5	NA	CASSSGLAGVETQYF	TGTGCCAGCAGCTCCGGACTAGCGGGAGTAGAGACCCAGTACTTC
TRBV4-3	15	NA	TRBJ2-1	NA	CASSHGTAPDNEQFF	TGCGCCAGCAGCCACGGGACTGCCCCCGACAATGAGCAGTTCTTC
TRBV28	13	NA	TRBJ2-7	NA	CASSPTGSFGQYF	TGTGCCAGCAGCCCCACCGGGAGCTTCGGGCAGTACTTC
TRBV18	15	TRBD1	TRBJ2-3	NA	CASSTGQGAGDTQYF	TGTGCCAGCTCAACGGGACAGGGGGCAGGTGATACGCAGTATTTT
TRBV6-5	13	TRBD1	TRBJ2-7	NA	CASSEDRAYEQYF	TGTGCCAGCAGTGAGGACAGGGCCTACGAGCAGTACTTC
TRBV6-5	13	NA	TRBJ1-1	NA	CASRVLGGPEAFF	TGTGCCAGCCGCGTACTCGGGGGGCCTGAAGCTTTCTTT